These T cell receptor beta chains were read from a single sample in a study of blood T cell repertoires in COVID-19. TCRdb keeps only in-frame clones here, not all; method: immunoSEQ multiplex PCR. The sample holds about 270,000 clones; roughly nine tenths are singletons and the top ten take about 8.6%. The sequenced sample was peripheral blood. Source of these receptors: a man aged 40-50 years with active or convalescent COVID-19. Both conserved end residues are part of each CDR3. Size is stated for part of the rows, as once, few or many counts, or as a class when the clone is expanded.

V gene	clone size	CDR3 protein
TRBV11-3	few	CASSPGLADSYEQYF
TRBV4-1	NA	CASSQLAYTGELFF
TRBV6-5	few	CASSRGHTSNQPQHF
TRBV12-5	few	CASGLGDTEAFF
TRBV6-1	NA	CASSEKASDYNEQFF
TRBV25-1	NA	CASSPGLADEQYF
TRBV5-4	NA	CASSLAGKGNYGYTF
TRBV7-3	NA	CASSLQGGGELFF
TRBV19	NA	CASTSEAGNTIYF
TRBV27	few	CASSAGTTYEQYF
TRBV6-5	NA	CASRSTGARGNTIYF
TRBV3-1/TRBV3-2	NA	CASSQGGTQPQHF
TRBV6-5	NA	CASSYRTVASTEAFF
TRBV6-5	NA	CASSASGNTGELFF
TRBV30	once	CAWATGTNYGYTF
TRBV9	NA	CASSLLSTGLSSSGNTIYF
TRBV28	NA	CASSSLTARNYGYTF
TRBV5-1	NA	CASSLIAGGSYNEQFF
TRBV19	NA	CASSINAGTGNTIYF
TRBV7-9	NA	CASSARGPGETQYF